This record concerns one T cell receptor beta chain sequence. What this receptor recognizes is not known. No base qualities exist here, and no much larger clone lies one base off it. The germline V gene sets CDR1 to SGHRS and CDR2 to YFSETQ. CDR3 length: 13 amino acids, cysteine to phenylalanine. The CDR3 DNA has 39 bases and is translated from base 1. Trimmed from V: 1 base; trimmed from J: 14 bases; junction bases lacking a gene match: 10. The sample belongs to a study of blood T cell repertoires in COVID-19 (dated by TCRdb to the early 2020s). About the full investigation: Collaborator samples came from the United States, Italy and Spain and covered acute and convalescent phases of COVID-19. The material from the prospective study consisted of cDNA or gDNA derived from T cells, B-cell-depleted T cells, or PBMCs. Deeply sampled blood TCRbeta repertoires from subjects exposed to, actively infected with, or recovered from COVID-19 were included in the dataset. A freely available public database, intended as a resource for researchers studying the immune response to SARS-CoV-2, is where the repertoires were released. Samples were obtained from the ongoing ImmuneRACE study (first 160 participants) and from 1,254 subjects provided by 6 global collaborators. A de-identified subject ID, COVID-19 status, age in years and sex were almost always included in the sample metadata. Where available, HLA class I and class II types were taken from metadata supplied by the sample provider and were not determined by assay-based typing. Study-wide conclusions, independent of this receptor: The quantity of clinical and demographic metadata differed by source and by participant and was supplied without curation.

TCRbeta CDR3 regions were amplified from genomic DNA by means of the immunoSEQ Assay, a bias-controlled multiplex PCR. The published analysis was carried out like this. Nucleated cell counts per sample were estimated from amplification of reference gene primers within the assay. Sequence reads were collapsed and filtered to measure the absolute abundance of every unique TCRbeta CDR3 rearrangement. Productive Simpson clonality was computed per sample as the square root of Simpson's diversity index over productive rearrangements. This immuneACCESS table, as held by TCRdb, lists in-frame sequences with V and J called but not all clones. Of the missing ones, under half trace to an unresolved V gene in checked studies; the others have no known cause. From that table come the V and J calls and clone size; the DNA was used to work out D and trimming. The sample profile shows approximately 210,000 clones; around nine tenths of them were found once. The leading ten clones occupy roughly 14% of the sample.

Participants in the prospective study were aged about 18 to 95 years, lived in approximately 26 United States geographic areas, and enrolled through a virtual design. Cohort assignment in the prospective study relied on participant-reported clinical history from a screening survey and a study questionnaire. In the prospective study, mobile phlebotomists collected whole blood, serum and a nasopharyngeal or oropharyngeal swab from each participant. Prospective study participants could optionally give additional blood draws and questionnaires over a roughly 2-month period. Blood samples from the prospective study were shipped frozen or at room temperature prior to DNA extraction.

This chain joins TRBV5-1 to TRBJ2-3; TRBD2 fits 7 bases in the junction. The specimen was PBMCs or T cells enriched from blood (not recorded which). This receptor was obtained from a woman aged 50 to 60 with acute COVID-19. DNA sequence: TGCGCCAGCAGCTTGCGAGAGAGCGGGAAAAGGTATTTT. Translated, this gives CASSLRESGKRYF.